This entry concerns a single T cell receptor beta chain. What it recognizes is unknown. Combined were second doses at about 4 or about 12 weeks. Here immunoSEQ multiplex PCR was the method, and the copy in TCRdb shows in-frame clones only, minus some. The data show roughly 99,000 clones, approximately 90% seen once. The data originate from a study of T cell responses to AZD1222 COVID-19 vaccine. Study outcomes and limitations: Possibly, clonal diversity was underestimated; donors were largely white British and included more females. Spike-specific TCR breadth and depth rose after two AZD1222 doses.

This CDR3 spans 14 amino acids. In germline, CDR1 is MDHEN, CDR2 SYDVKM. V was trimmed by 4 bases and J by 4 bases, leaving 13 bases between them. The material sequenced was peripheral blood, taken 28 days after the second AZD1222 dose. The chain recombines TRBV28 with TRBJ1-2; D is possibly TRBD1 (5 bases). This clonotype was sampled from an adult who received the AZD1222 COVID-19 vaccine. CDR3 region: CASSSSGQGYGYTF. In nucleotides, the CDR3 is TGTGCCAGCAGTTCTTCAGGGCAGGGCTATGGCTACACCTTC.